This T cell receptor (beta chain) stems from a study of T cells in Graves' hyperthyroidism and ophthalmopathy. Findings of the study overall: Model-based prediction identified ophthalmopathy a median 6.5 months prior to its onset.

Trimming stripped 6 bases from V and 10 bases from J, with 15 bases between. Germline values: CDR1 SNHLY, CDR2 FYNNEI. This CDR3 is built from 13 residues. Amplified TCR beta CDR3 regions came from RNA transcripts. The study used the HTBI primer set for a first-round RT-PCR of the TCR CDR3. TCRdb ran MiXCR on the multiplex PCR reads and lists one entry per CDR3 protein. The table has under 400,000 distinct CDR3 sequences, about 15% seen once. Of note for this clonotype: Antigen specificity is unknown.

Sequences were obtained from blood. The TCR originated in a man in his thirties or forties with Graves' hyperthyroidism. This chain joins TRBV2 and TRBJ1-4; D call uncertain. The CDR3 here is CASSGDPVGKLFF. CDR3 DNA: TGTGCCAGCAGCGGAGACCCAGTTGGAAAACTGTTTTTT.